Listed below are T cell receptor beta chains from one sample, sequenced in a study of T cell responses to AZD1222 COVID-19 vaccine. Repertoires were generated with immunoSEQ multiplex PCR, while TCRdb's copy carries only in-frame clones and drops some. The sample records 140,000 to 150,000 clones, roughly 92% being singletons. Sequences were derived from peripheral blood, sampled on day 0 of AZD1222 vaccination. Receptors originate from an adult in good health. Each CDR3 is given without its conserved first and last residue. The order of the fields is J gene, V gene, CDR3 protein.

TRBJ2-1 | TRBV9 | ASSAAGIRANEQF
TRBJ2-7 | TRBV5-1 | ASSLGITYEQY
TRBJ2-5 | TRBV9 | ASSVETGDFQETQY
TRBJ2-7 | TRBV28 | ASSSIGQGSYEQY
TRBJ2-7 | TRBV5-6 | ASSLRGIEQY
TRBJ2-7 | TRBV5-4 | ASSFSRDPFYEQY
TRBJ2-7 | TRBV29-1 | SVEGSHEQY
TRBJ1-2 | TRBV4-1 | ASSPRVQGPNYGYT
TRBJ1-5 | TRBV9 | ASSVGPYNQPQH
TRBJ2-1 | TRBV7-3 | ASSRDRGSYNEQF
TRBJ1-6 | TRBV18 | ASSPPRGPLH
TRBJ2-7 | TRBV27 | ASSGRTGYNEQY
TRBJ1-4 | TRBV4-1 | ASSRAGRVKLF
TRBJ1-2 | TRBV2 | ATKDRVGGYT
TRBJ1-6 | TRBV9 | ASSVDPLDNSPLH